The present TCR beta chain was sequenced within a study of prognosis after radiotherapy for stage I lung cancer. By two-round multiplex PCR, the TCR beta CDR3 was amplified from genomic DNA. Gene-specific primers for each TRBV and TRBJ gene drove first-round PCR. TCRdb called the multiplex PCR reads again in MiXCR, with one record for every CDR3 protein. This table has around 19,000 distinct CDR3 sequences, 45% to 70% appearing once. As regards this clonotype: It differs at one base from a far larger clone, so likely a read error.

Between the trimmed V and J ends, which lost 1 base and 5 bases, there was a span of 14 bases. Germline loops: CDR1 SGHAT, CDR2 FQNNGV. The CDR3 totals 15 residues. The chain uses TRBV11-2 and TRBJ1-1; TRBD1 is a possible D gene (5 bases). The clonotype was recovered from a donor of 50 years or more with non-small cell lung cancer. This sample comprised PBMCs, obtained before or after stereotactic body radiation therapy (not recorded which). The CDR3 is CASSLALGRFTEAFF. The CDR3 DNA is TGTGCCAGCAGCTTAGCTCTGGGGCGCTTTACTGAAGCTTTCTTT.